This note documents a single TCR beta chain sequence. This entry belongs to a study of blood T cell repertoires in COVID-19. Participants' reported clinical history set cohort assignment. Two negative PCRs, clearance, or symptom resolution characterized the recovered Cohort 3 donors. Per the study methods: Quantification of nucleated cells was approximated via reference gene primer amplification. The data were produced by immunoSEQ multiplex PCR, yet TCRdb's version contains in-frame clones alone and is incomplete. V, J and clone size are taken as reported in that table, and D and trimming were inferred from the DNA itself. In the table there are about 480,000 clones, around 89% of which are singletons. CDR1 MNHEY and CDR2 SVGAGI come from the germline V gene. The CDR3 consists of 13 residues. V lost 10 bases and J 6 bases, leaving 16 bases between the germline ends.

The chain uses TRBV6-5 and TRBJ1-5; D might be TRBD1 (6 bases). This clonotype was sampled from a middle-aged woman who had recovered from COVID-19. Sequences were obtained from PBMCs or T cells enriched from blood (not recorded which). CDR3 in amino acids: CAIWAGDGQPQHF. CDR3 nucleotides: TGTGCCATCTGGGCAGGGGACGGTCAGCCCCAGCATTTT.